The following is a TCR beta chain sequence with its context. This clonotype was counted at least ten times. Its recognized antigen is unknown. No quality values exist for individual bases; no much larger clone is one base distant. In the ophthalmopathy patients, disease was moderately to severely active, with a Clinical Activity Score of 3 or more, a NOSPECS grade of 4 or more, and a duration of less than 3 months. Any patient with an uncontrolled infection, another autoimmune disease, pregnancy or lactation was excluded. Diagnoses were based on clinical symptoms, serum thyroxine and TRAb, thyroid ultrasound and orbital computed tomography. Ficoll-Paque density gradient centrifugation was used to isolate PBMCs from approximately 10 ml of fresh peripheral blood. Total RNA was extracted using Trizol reagent, and RNA quality was assessed on an Agilent 2100 Bioanalyzer. This specimen comes from a study of T cells in Graves' hyperthyroidism and ophthalmopathy (dated by TCRdb to about 2019). In terms of the full investigation: Peripheral blood samples were taken at the time of initial diagnosis, prior to any treatment. Prospective prediction of ophthalmopathy was tested in an independent validation cohort of 18 to 20 hyperthyroidism patients and 15 to 17 patients who later progressed to ophthalmopathy. The paper describes TCR Vbeta CDR3 sequencing of 135 peripheral blood samples, made up of 43 ophthalmopathy patients, 70 to 75 hyperthyroidism patients and 17 progressor patients. The roughly 99 discovery patients were divided at random into training and test sets in a 7:3 ratio. Following sampling, methimazole starting at 30 mg daily was given to hyperthyroidism patients, and high-dose intravenous methylprednisolone was given to ophthalmopathy patients. To identify distinguishing TCR V-J signatures, a discovery cohort of 90 to 100 patients was used, comprising roughly 45 with Graves' ophthalmopathy and around 60 with stable Graves' hyperthyroidism. In addition, the study compared T-cell repertoires in thyroid tissue and in blood from five to seven Graves' hyperthyroidism patients. The full study reports these points: A model built on a 13 V-J signature distinguished ophthalmopathy from stable hyperthyroidism, reaching about 88% sensitivity and around 81% specificity in cross-validation and 80%/75% in testing. Blood samples also contained most of the expanded thyroid clonotypes (frequency above 0.001), which suggests that blood repertoires may reflect thyroid immune responses. No statistical method was used to set the sample size in advance, and investigators knew the group allocation. In validation, progression to ophthalmopathy was predicted by the model with more than 65% sensitivity and just over 72% specificity, a median of roughly six months before onset.

Amplification of TCR beta CDR3 regions was carried out from RNA transcripts. For the first round of RT-PCR on the TCR CDR3, the HTBI primer set was used together with the Qiagen OneStep RT-PCR kit. Libraries were constructed in a second round of multiplex PCR, after which size selection and purification were carried out. Libraries were sequenced paired-end with 100 bp reads on an Illumina HiSeq2000. For the original study's pipeline: SOAPnuke was used to process the raw data, throwing out any read that contained adapters or uncalled bases, had a mean Phred below 15, or lacked an exact constant-primer or identifier match. COPE v1.2.5 was used to merge the high-quality paired reads, and each unique nucleotide sequence was defined as a clonotype. MiTCR v1.1 was used to align clonotypes to the IMGT TRBV, TRBD and TRBJ reference segments. Only V-J combinations with frequency above 0.0001, covering about 99% of repertoires, were analysed. The TCS score was defined as F50 (clonal expansion) divided by E x V (chaos), with BLOSUM62-based TCRdist calculated between CDR3 peptides within each V-J. Welch's t-statistics and random forest reduced roughly 530 V-J features to roughly 13, which were used in a naive Bayes classifier (R e1071). TCRdb reprocessed the public reads (quality trimming at Q25 with fastp, clone calling with MiXCR) and kept in-frame beta chains. Rows with one shared CDR3 protein collapse into an entry with the most common genes and DNA. It is TCRdb's table, rather than the study itself, that gives the V and J calls and clone size. The sample includes about 380,000 distinct CDR3 sequences, with 13% to 15% observed a single time. Clones ranked in the top ten supply about 20% of the sample.

This receptor was obtained from a woman in her twenties or thirties with Graves' ophthalmopathy. Input material: blood.

The CDR3 region has the sequence CASSETGLNTEAFF. Here is the DNA: TGTGCCAGCAGCGAGACAGGTTTGAACACTGAAGCTTTCTTT. The chain couples TRBV7-6 to TRBJ1-1; TRBD1 could be the D gene, as 6 bases match. The CDR3 runs 14 residues from the cysteine to the phenylalanine. The kept DNA is CDR3 alone, 42 bases in frame from the first base. Trimming costs V 5 bases and J 0 bases, and their ends lie 10 bases apart. Sequences SGHVS (CDR1) and FNYEAQ (CDR2) are obtained from the germline V gene.